This T cell receptor beta chain was found in a study of technical replicates of blood from a handful of donors. The data were produced by immunoSEQ multiplex PCR, yet TCRdb's version contains in-frame clones alone and is incomplete. The table records roughly 61,000 clones, more than 95% of them present only once. The V gene end was trimmed by 2 bases and the J gene end by 6 bases; junction bases not matched to a gene: 7. The CDR3 contains 16 residues. CDR1 and CDR2 from the germline V gene are MGHDK and SYGVNS. V and J are TRBV25-1 and TRBJ1-4; TRBD1 agrees at 9 bases. Sample: T cells isolated from PBMCs. This sequence was found in a human donor in good health. The CDR3 here is CASSERQGDPDEKLFF. The DNA of the CDR3 is TGTGCCAGCAGTGAACGACAGGGGGATCCGGATGAAAAACTGTTTTTT.